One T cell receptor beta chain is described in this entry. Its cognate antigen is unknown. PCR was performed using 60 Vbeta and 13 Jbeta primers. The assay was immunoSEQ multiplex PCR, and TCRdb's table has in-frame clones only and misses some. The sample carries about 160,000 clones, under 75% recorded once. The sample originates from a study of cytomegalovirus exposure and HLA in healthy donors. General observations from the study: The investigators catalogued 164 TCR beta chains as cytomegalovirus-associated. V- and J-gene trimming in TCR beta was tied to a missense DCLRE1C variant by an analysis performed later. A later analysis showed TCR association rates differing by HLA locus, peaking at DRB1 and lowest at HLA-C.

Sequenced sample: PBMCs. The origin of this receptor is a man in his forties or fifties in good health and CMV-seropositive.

CDR3 bases: TGTGCCATCAGTGCTGGGCTCATCGGTAATGAGCAGTTCTTC. Its protein product is CAISAGLIGNEQFF. The chain links TRBV10-3 to TRBJ2-1; D is undetermined. V was trimmed by 4 bases and J by 7 bases, leaving 14 bases between them. The CDR3 spans 14 residues. The germline CDR1 and CDR2 sequences are ENHRY and SYGVKD.